The 25 T cell receptor beta chains listed next were all sequenced from one sample in a study of blood T cell repertoires in COVID-19. TCRdb's copy holds only in-frame clones and misses some; the assay was immunoSEQ multiplex PCR. The sample has nearly 350,000 clones; roughly 87% are singletons. The sample comprised PBMCs or T cells enriched from blood (not recorded which). These receptor sequences come from a woman aged 30 to 39 who had recovered from COVID-19.

CDR3 region: CAWSRGRGALQETQYF. CDR3 sequence (DNA): TGTGCCTGGAGTAGGGGCCGGGGGGCCTTACAGGAGACCCAGTACTTC. The chain employs TRBV30 and TRBJ2-5; tentative D call: TRBD2 (7 bases). Deletions cut 2 bases from V and 5 bases from J, with 21 bases between. CDR3 length equals 16 residues. Germline lookup yields CDR1 GTSNPN and CDR2 SVGIG (reference sequence).

This rearrangement joins TRBV2 to TRBJ2-5, with 11 positions matching TRBD2. Germline V gives CDR1 SNHLY, CDR2 FYNNEI. Losses at the gene ends were 7 bases for V and 5 bases for J; bases not matched to a gene: 9. The CDR3 covers 15 residues. The CDR3 DNA follows: TGTGCCAGCACTCCGGTAGCGGGGGGGCGGGAGACCCAGTACTTC. Its protein product is CASTPVAGGRETQYF.

V usage is TRBV19 and J usage is TRBJ2-7; 8 bases align to TRBD1. The CDR3 sequence is 13 residues long. Germline V gene lookup returns CDR1 LNHDA and CDR2 SQIVND (reference sequence). Trimming cost V 6 bases and J 3 bases; bases outside gene matches: 4. The CDR3 nucleotides read TGTGCCAGTAGGGGGGACAGGCGCTACGAGCAGTACTTC. It encodes CASRGDRRYEQYF. The full variable domain, rest sourced from reference TRBV19 and TRBJ2-7, is DGGITQSPKYLFRKEGQNVTLSCEQNLNHDAMYWYRQDPGQGLRLIYYSQIVNDFQKGDIAEGYSVSREKKESFPLTVTSAQKNPTAFYLCASRGDRRYEQYFGPGTRLTVT.

This rearrangement joins TRBV18 to TRBJ2-3, with 8 bases that match TRBD1. Germline V gene data show CDR1 as KGHSH and CDR2 as LQKENI. Trimming cost V 4 bases and J 4 bases; bases outside gene matches: 4. CDR3 length: 14 amino acids. CDR3 in amino acids: CASSLGQGPDTQYF. CDR3 sequence (DNA): TGTGCCAGCTCACTCGGACAGGGTCCAGATACGCAGTATTTT.

The genes are TRBV7-2 and TRBJ1-1, with a tentative D call TRBD1 (6 bases). Between the trimmed V and J ends, which lost 5 bases and 4 bases, there was a span of 20 bases. The length of the CDR3 is 16 residues. Germline lookup yields CDR1 SGHTA and CDR2 FQGNSA. As DNA, the CDR3 is TGTGCCAGCAGCCACCCCCCGCAGGGGCCGGTCACTGAAGCTTTCTTT. It translates to CASSHPPQGPVTEAFF.

The V call is TRBV5-8, the J call TRBJ2-1; 7 bases align to TRBD1. V dropped 4 bases and J dropped 12; count of bases not matched to a gene: 4. The germline CDR1 and CDR2 sequences are SGHTS and YDEGEE. This CDR3 region has 11 residues. The CDR3 reads CASSPNRGQFF. The CDR3 nucleotides are TGTGCCAGCAGCCCGAACAGGGGGCAGTTCTTC.

The V and J genes are TRBV19 and TRBJ2-5, with TRBD2 identical over 11 bases. Germline V CDR1 and CDR2: LNHDA, SQIVND (reference sequence). V lost 4 bases, J lost 3 bases, and 4 bases stayed unmatched. This CDR3 is 15 amino acids long. The CDR3 DNA reads as TGTGCCAGTAGTACCGGGACTAGCGGCAAAGAGACCCAGTACTTC. Translating gives CASSTGTSGKETQYF.

In DNA form, the CDR3 reads TGTGCTGGAGGTGCCGGGGCCAACGTCCTGACTTTC. Protein product: CAGGAGANVLTF. V is TRBV6-6 and J is TRBJ2-6; maybe TRBD2 (5 bases). The V gene's germline CDR1 is MNHNY and CDR2 SVGAGI (reference sequence). The CDR3 is 12 amino acids.

The chain recombines TRBV24-1 with TRBJ1-5; 7 nucleotides line up with TRBD1. J was trimmed by 6 bases and V by 2 bases; bases with no gene match: 0. CDR3 length equals 13 residues. In germline, CDR1 is KGHDR, CDR2 SFDVKD. The CDR3 region has the DNA TGTGCCACCAGTGATTACAGGGGTCAGCCCCAGCATTTT. Translation: CATSDYRGQPQHF.

This clone appeared a few times. The CDR3 reads CASSSSGQGGHGYTF. The CDR3 DNA reads as TGTGCCAGCAGCTCCTCAGGACAGGGGGGTCATGGCTACACCTTC. V gene TRBV7-9 combines with J gene TRBJ1-2, with 10 bases identical to TRBD1. V was clipped by 4 bases and J by 6 bases; unmatched bases: 8. The CDR3 length is 15 residues. The germline CDR1 and CDR2 sequences are SEHNR and FQNEAQ (reference sequence).

J is TRBJ1-2 and V is TRBV28; D is ambiguous. V lost 1 base to trimming and J lost 2 bases, with 11 bases between them. CDR1 and CDR2 (germline): MDHEN, SYDVKM. This CDR3 has 15 residues. In DNA form, the CDR3 reads TGTGCCAGCAGTTTATACGCAGATAAAAACTATGGCTACACCTTC. Encoded protein: CASSLYADKNYGYTF.

The chain has TRBV18 and TRBJ2-7; perhaps TRBD1 as D (6 bases). V shed 1 base and J shed 2 bases, with 12 bases lying between them. The CDR3 runs 15 residues. CDR1 is KGHSH, CDR2 LQKENI, per germline. The CDR3 here is CASSPRSGATYEQYF. The CDR3 DNA sequence: TGTGCCAGCTCACCACGTTCAGGGGCTACCTACGAGCAGTACTTC.

This chain links TRBV19 with TRBJ1-5; the match to TRBD1 covers 7 bases. V lost 6 bases and J lost 5; bases outside the gene matches: 4. The CDR3 loop spans 13 amino acids. CDR1 is LNHDA, CDR2 SQIVND, per germline (reference sequence). DNA of the CDR3: TGTGCCAGTAGGAAAACAGGGGATCAGCCCCAGCATTTT. This codes for CASRKTGDQPQHF.

The chain joins TRBV1 to TRBJ1-5. TRBV1 is designated a pseudogene. The CDR3 sequence is 17 residues long. The CDR3 loop is CTSSQFRGAAGEQPQHF. The CDR3 DNA is TGCACCAGCAGCCAATTTCGGGGGGCCGCGGGAGAACAGCCCCAGCATTTT.

The chain has TRBV27 and TRBJ1-6, with 8 bases matching TRBD1. The V and J ends lost 6 bases and 6 bases, in that order; junction bases with no gene match: 7. From germline, CDR1 is MNHEY and CDR2 SMNVEV (reference sequence). The CDR3 runs to 15 residues. The CDR3 sequence: CASRTGTGLNSPLHF. CDR3 nucleotides: TGTGCCAGCAGAACAGGGACAGGCCTTAATTCACCCCTCCACTTT.

This clone was counted a single time. The chain has TRBV6-5 and TRBJ2-5; 8 bases match TRBD2. The V segment lost 5 bases and the J segment 5 bases; nucleotides outside the gene matches: 4. The CDR3 extends over 13 amino acids. Germline assignment: CDR1 MNHEY and CDR2 SVGAGI. The CDR3 coding sequence is TGTGCCAGCAGTCGGACTAGCTCCGAGACCCAGTACTTC. This sequence encodes CASSRTSSETQYF.

This chain links TRBV6-6 with TRBJ2-7, with TRBD2 as a possible D gene (6 bases). The germline gives CDR1 MNHNY, CDR2 SVGAGI (reference sequence). The V gene lost 0 bases and the J gene lost 5 bases, with 14 bases spanning the gap. This CDR3 is 15 amino acids long. The CDR3 coding sequence is TGTGCCAGCAGTTACTCGGAGGGGTGGTTGGACGAGCAGTACTTC. Translation: CASSYSEGWLDEQYF.

The chain couples TRBV5-1 to TRBJ1-2, with TRBD1 matching 7 bases. The CDR3 length is 15 residues. CDR1 and CDR2 (germline): SGHRS, YFSETQ. Unmatched junction bases numbered 13, after V lost 4 bases and J lost 7 bases. The CDR3 loop is CASSRDRQGTSGYTF. DNA for the CDR3: TGCGCCAGCAGCCGCGATAGACAGGGAACCAGTGGCTACACCTTC.

The V and J genes are TRBV6-4 and TRBJ1-2; D is undetermined. Germline assignment: CDR1 MRHNA and CDR2 SNTAGT. The CDR3 contains 16 residues. The V gene lost 3 bases and the J gene lost 5 bases, with 19 bases spanning the gap. CDR3: CASSELTTAGRYGYTF. DNA for the CDR3: TGTGCCAGCAGTGAATTGACTACGGCCGGTAGGTATGGCTACACCTTC.

The CDR3: CASSIRGYYYEQYF. In nucleotides, the CDR3 is TGTGCCAGTAGTATAAGAGGGTACTACTACGAGCAGTACTTC. V usage is TRBV19 and J usage is TRBJ2-7, with a possible D match to TRBD2 (5 bases). This CDR3 spans 14 amino acids. Per the germline V gene, CDR1 is LNHDA and CDR2 is SQIVND (reference sequence). Trimming removed 2 bases from V and 3 bases from J, with 11 bases in between.

V usage is TRBV7-2 and J usage is TRBJ2-7, with 7 nucleotides matching TRBD1. Germline V CDR1 and CDR2: SGHTA, FQGNSA. The CDR3 consists of 14 residues. V shed 5 bases, J shed 5 bases, and the junction held 9 bases outside the gene matches. CDR3 in amino acids: CASSTPTGTHEQYF. DNA for the CDR3: TGTGCCAGCAGCACCCCGACAGGGACCCACGAGCAGTACTTC. Supplemented by reference TRBV7-2 and TRBJ2-7, the full variable domain reads GAGVSQSPSNKVTEKGKDVELRCDPISGHTALYWYRQSLGQGLEFLIYFQGNSAPDKSGLPSDRFSAERTGGSVSTLTIQRTQQEDSAVYLCASSTPTGTHEQYFGPGTRLTVT.

The chain combines TRBV5-4 with TRBJ2-7, with 7 nucleotides matching TRBD1. This CDR3 is built from 13 residues. J was trimmed by 2 bases and V by 4 bases; bases with no gene match: 3. CDR1 is SGHNT, CDR2 YYREEE, per germline (reference sequence). The CDR3 sequence: CASSPGTAYEQYF. The CDR3 DNA sequence: TGTGCCAGCAGCCCCGGGACAGCCTACGAGCAGTACTTC.

V usage is TRBV6-1 and J usage is TRBJ2-1; perhaps TRBD1 as D (6 bases). Germline values: CDR1 MNHNS, CDR2 SASEGT. The CDR3 totals 13 residues. V was pared by 1 base and J by 11 bases, with 12 bases between. This CDR3 is CASSEVGQVQQFF. Here the CDR3 DNA reads TGTGCCAGCAGTGAAGTGGGACAAGTTCAGCAGTTCTTC.

The chain recombines TRBV10-3 with TRBJ2-3, with 15 bases matching TRBD2. Germline lookup yields CDR1 ENHRY and CDR2 SYGVKD. The junction had 10 bases not matched to a gene; V was cut back by 9 bases and J by 6 bases. The CDR3 is 16 amino acids. CDR3 in DNA: TGTGCCATACCCTGGGGGACTAGCGGGGGGAGGGATACGCAGTATTTT. Protein: CAIPWGTSGGRDTQYF.

The CDR3 reads CASSFGTGNEKLFF. DNA of the CDR3: TGTGCCAGCAGCTTCGGGACAGGGAACGAAAAACTGTTTTTT. The rearrangement uses TRBV7-9 and TRBJ1-4, with 9 bases matching TRBD1. Germline values: CDR1 SEHNR, CDR2 FQNEAQ (reference sequence). The length of the CDR3 is 14 residues. The V segment lost 3 bases and the J segment 8 bases; nucleotides outside the gene matches: 4.